The clone carrying this TCR beta chain was recorded at least ten times. What it binds is unknown. The sample originates from a study of regulatory T cells in long-lasting Graves disease. Described time point: newly diagnosed GD, antithyroid drugs for less than 3 months. There was RNA extracted from PBMCs, and the TCR library was made from it. The EDTA tubes were filled with 8.5 to 9.5 milliliters of drawn peripheral blood. Sequencing libraries for TCR beta were prepared with iRepertoire HTBI primers and Arm-PCR of CDR3 regions. MiXCR was run by TCRdb on the multiplex PCR reads, yielding one entry per CDR3 protein. Found here are under 300,000 distinct CDR3 sequences, more than 15% of them singletons; the top ten hold less than 15%. The junction had 13 bases not matched to a gene; V was cut back by 6 bases and J by 0 bases. Germline CDR1 is MGHDK and CDR2 is SYGVNS. The length of the CDR3 is 17 residues.

Findings and limits, study-wide: TCR diversity was lower in persistent than newly diagnosed Graves' disease.

The sample was also linked to a second study, of T cells in Graves' hyperthyroidism and ophthalmopathy.

The sample here was peripheral blood mononuclear cells (PBMCs), taken at new diagnosis, from a patient treated with antithyroid drugs. The J gene is TRBJ1-2, the V gene TRBV25-1, with 7 positions matching TRBD1. This TCR derives from a woman in her twenties or thirties with Graves disease. DNA of the CDR3: TGTGCCAGCAGGCAAGACACAGGGGACCCTACTAACTATGGCTACACCTTC. Translating it yields CASRQDTGDPTNYGYTF.